The source of this T cell receptor beta chain is a study of human T cells and chemical hapten exposure listed by TCRdb under 2021. Regarding the complete study: For sensitization, 2% DPC in acetone was applied to a roughly 2 cm by roughly 2 cm area of upper inner arm skin. Weekly therapeutic DPC doses were additionally applied to the scalp of patients throughout the roughly 25-week study period. Patch testing was performed on the upper back with Finn chambers containing 0.01% DPC, and the patch tests were scored after 6 days according to International Contact Dermatitis Research Group standards. Most of the patients in the cohort were female, and the cohort covered alopecia areata with under or over 50% scalp involvement, alopecia totalis and alopecia universalis. Libraries were pooled for sequencing, and variation in per-sample TCR yields was attributed mainly to small differences in library volumes within the pool. This study followed changes in the peripheral blood TCR repertoire in vivo during primary and secondary sensitization of alopecia patients to the hapten diphenylcyclopropenone (DPC). Blood was sampled from patients pre-sensitization (week 0) and at 2, 6 and about 24 weeks after DPC sensitization. For TCR sequencing, blood came from 25 to 35 alopecia patients at anywhere from one to four time points (pre-sensitization, 2, 6 and 24 weeks).

The time point label for this specimen denotes: pre-sensitization, week 0. According to the study, the label for this sample's treatment or condition signals: therapeutic diphenylcyclopropenone sensitization with weekly scalp DPC. At each patch-test visit, blood was drawn before the patch test was applied. To be eligible, patients had to be aged 18 to 70, diagnosed with alopecia and judged suitable for DPC therapy, while pregnant patients were excluded. Unfractionated whole blood was collected in Tempus Blood RNA tubes, and total RNA was extracted from that blood. For this clonotype: The clone's antigen remains unknown. Qualities for individual bases were not recorded, and no much larger clone is one base off.

General study outcomes and caveats: Repeated subsampling changed both the strength of the expansion versus patch-test correlation and the threshold at which that correlation became significant. Patch test score correlated positively with the number of PT1 expanded TCRs, reaching significance at thresholds 8, 16 and 32 but not at 4. Because every patient had alopecia, a presumed autoimmune disease, the patients' immune response might differ from that of healthy individuals. DPC sensitization did not change the number of TCRs with a frequency above 1 in 1000, and there was no evidence of changes in global repertoire structure. Compared with pre-sensitization or healthy control sets, expanded TCRs formed significantly more large CDR3 similarity clusters, which is consistent with antigen-driven responses.

The library was made by RACE. Instrument used: NextSeq 500. Library preparation attached unique molecular identifiers to individual cDNA molecules for quantitative, reproducible TCR counting. Each blood RNA sample was used to sequence both TCR alpha and TCR beta chains. Turning to the authors' computational methods: A median of about 87,000 TCRs per sample was observed, with a range of about 20,000 to 700,000. V, J and CDR3 annotation of the TCR reads was performed with the Decombinator software suite. To make PS versus PT1 abundance plots, every sample was subsampled to the same number of TCRs (28,000). TCRs were defined as expanded if absent before sensitization and observed at least eight times at the 2-week time point. Using fastp trimming at Q25 and MiXCR clonotype assembly, TCRdb reanalyzed the public sequencing data and kept in-frame beta chains. Records with the same CDR3 protein are collapsed into one entry carrying the most frequent genes and DNA. The authors' filters were not applied to this entry. Counted in this sample were a few hundred thousand distinct CDR3 sequences; approximately 8% of them appeared once. The ten largest clonotypes hold 1.2% of the sample.

CDR1 and CDR2, per the germline V gene (reference sequence), are MNHNY and SVGAGI. The CDR3 has 17 amino acids, counting the end cysteine and phenylalanine. The retained sequence is limited to the CDR3, 51 bases, with the frame set at the first base. Trimming removed 2 bases from V and 0 bases from J; the gene matches leave 10 bases unexplained. The rearranged chain carries TRBV6-6 and TRBJ2-7, with 7 junctional bases fitting TRBD1. The sequence came from a man in his late teens or twenties with alopecia areata. Some clones in this sample may be carry-over from other donors' samples. This specimen consisted of whole blood, obtained in connection with sensitization to the hapten diphenylcyclopropenone (DPC). The CDR3 sequence is CASSYAQGGRSSYEQYF. The DNA is TGTGCCAGCAGTTACGCACAAGGGGGCAGGAGCTCCTACGAGCAGTACTTC.